The 27 T cell receptor beta chains reported below all come from one sample, sequenced in a study of CD8+CD57+ T cells in acquired aplastic anemia. Profiling that covered TCR beta VDJ and CDR3 relied on genomic DNA as its template. TCRdb fed the reads into MiXCR, producing one record per CDR3 protein. Of about 200,000 distinct CDR3 sequences in the sample, almost 50% were seen once. All sequencing subjects had displayed CD8+CD57+ cell expansion on flow cytometry. The material sequenced was sorted CD4+, CD8+, or CD8+CD57+ T cells (not recorded which) from PBMCs. The source of these receptors is a human donor with aplastic anemia.

V and J are TRBV19 and TRBJ1-3; D gene ambiguous. Trimming removed 7 bases at V and 7 bases at J, with 20 bases between. This CDR3 is 15 amino acids long. From germline, CDR1 is LNHDA and CDR2 SQIVND (reference sequence). The CDR3 nucleotides read TGTGCCAGTACCCCCTTGCCGGGGATGAAGAACACCATATATTTT. Amino acid sequence: CASTPLPGMKNTIYF.

This chain connects TRBV5-1 to TRBJ2-1; 9 bases align to TRBD1. The CDR3 runs 15 residues. V shed 0 bases, J shed 5 bases, and the junction held 3 bases outside the gene matches. Germline V CDR1 and CDR2: SGHRS, YFSETQ. The CDR3 coding sequence is TGCGCCAGCAGCTTGGGAGGACAGGGGCACAATGAGCAGTTCTTC. Translated, it gives CASSLGGQGHNEQFF.

In this sample, this clonotype turned up a few times. The rearrangement joins TRBV3-1 to TRBJ2-2; D uncertain. The V gene's germline CDR1 is LGHDT and CDR2 YNNKEL (reference sequence). This CDR3 has 15 amino acids. Trimming pared 1 base from V and 2 bases from J, leaving 8 bases between. CDR3 in amino acids: CASSQVPGNTGELFF. In nucleotides, the CDR3 is TGTGCCAGCAGCCAAGTTCCGGGTAACACCGGGGAGCTGTTTTTT.

This clonotype was counted at least ten times. CDR3 DNA: TGCGCCAGCGGCCGGGACGTGGTCAATGAGCAGTTCTTC. This gives the protein CASGRDVVNEQFF. This rearrangement joins TRBV5-1 to TRBJ2-1; the D gene could be TRBD1 or TRBD2 (5 bases each). CDR1 is SGHRS, CDR2 YFSETQ, per germline. Trimming pared 7 bases from V and 6 bases from J, leaving 14 bases between. This CDR3 contains 13 residues.

To note about this clonotype: The junction differs from germline at one of its ends, possibly a read error. The V gene is TRBV7-2, the J gene TRBJ2-1, with TRBD2 matching 8 bases. Germline V lookup: CDR1 SGHTA, CDR2 FQGNSA. This CDR3 comprises 16 residues. In DNA, the CDR3 is TGTGCCAGCGGCTTAGCTTCTAGCGGGTATTACAATGAGCAGTTCTTC. It translates to CASGLASSGYYNEQFF.

This clonotype was recorded at least ten times. The chain recombines TRBV2 with TRBJ2-7; tentatively, D is TRBD2 (6 bases). The ends were cut back, 7 bases at V and 0 bases at J, with 16 bases in the middle. CDR3 size: 15 residues. Per germline, CDR1 SNHLY and CDR2 FYNNEI. In nucleotides, the CDR3 is TGTGCCAGCACCTACAGTTCGGGGGACTCCTACGAGCAGTACTTC. Translated: CASTYSSGDSYEQYF.

The chain uses TRBV2 and TRBJ2-3, with 11 bases fitting TRBD1. The V and J ends lost 5 bases and 6 bases, in that order; junction bases with no gene match: 13. CDR3 size: 17 residues. Germline V CDR1 and CDR2: SNHLY, FYNNEI. The DNA for the CDR3 is TGTGCCAGCAGTCCACTCGGACAGGGGGCTAATAGGGATACGCAGTATTTT. It yields the protein CASSPLGQGANRDTQYF.

The J gene is TRBJ2-1, the V gene TRBV10-3, with TRBD2 matching over 11 bases. The CDR3 sequence is 14 residues long. The V and J ends lost 7 bases and 7 bases, in that order; junction bases with no gene match: 6. CDR1 is ENHRY and CDR2 is SYGVKD in the germline V gene. CDR3 residues: CAINSGGAHNEQFF. For the CDR3, the DNA is TGTGCCATCAATAGCGGGGGGGCACATAATGAGCAGTTCTTC.

In this sample, this clonotype turned up many times. The rearrangement links TRBV6-6 to TRBJ2-1; 14 bases are a match to TRBD2. Germline values: CDR1 MNHNY, CDR2 SVGAGI (reference sequence). Germline trimming cut 2 bases from V and 6 bases from J; bases unmatched to any gene: 0. The CDR3 has 15 residues. CDR3 nucleotides: TGTGCCAGCAGTTACGGGACTAGCGGGGGCAATGAGCAGTTCTTC. It is translated as CASSYGTSGGNEQFF.

This clonotype occurred a few times. A read error is possible here, since a much larger clone lies one base away. V and J are TRBV20-1 and TRBJ1-1; D ambiguous. Germline V gene data show CDR1 as DFQATT and CDR2 as SNEGSKA (reference sequence). The length of the CDR3 is 14 residues. CDR3 bases: TGCAGTGCTAGAGACCCCGACCGGAACACTGAAGCTCTCTTT. It encodes CSARDPDRNTEALF.

The table lists this clonotype with many counts. The chain employs TRBV7-9 and TRBJ1-2; maybe TRBD1 (5 bases). The germline V and J ends were trimmed by 3 bases and 4 bases, with 15 bases remaining between them. CDR3 length equals 15 residues. CDR1 and CDR2 (germline): SEHNR, FQNEAQ (reference sequence). CDR3 nucleotides: TGTGCCAGCAGCTTCGGAGGGGCGCTGGCCTATGGCTACACCTTC. Amino acid sequence: CASSFGGALAYGYTF.

The J gene is TRBJ1-6, the V gene TRBV20-1, with D possibly TRBD1 on 5 matching bases. Trimming shortened V by 0 bases and J by 2 bases, and 20 bases separated the two germline ends. Germline loops: CDR1 DFQATT, CDR2 SNEGSKA (reference sequence). The CDR3 covers 19 residues. The CDR3, as DNA: TGCAGTGCTAGAGATGCCGGCGGGGGGGTTGGCCCCTATAATTCACCCCTCCACTTT. It encodes CSARDAGGGVGPYNSPLHF.

The CDR3 coding sequence is TGTGCCAGCAGCTTAGGCGTTCAGGGTAAGGATGGCTACACCTTC. It codes for CASSLGVQGKDGYTF. This chain uses TRBV7-9 with TRBJ1-2, with D possibly being TRBD1 (5 bases). CDR3 length: 15 amino acids. V was pared by 1 base and J by 6 bases, with 15 bases between. Germline values: CDR1 SEHNR, CDR2 FQNEAQ (reference sequence).

Remarks on this clonotype: This may be a read error: a much more frequent sequence differs by one nucleotide. The chain uses TRBV19 and TRBJ1-2, with 7 bases identical to TRBD1. The CDR3 is 13 amino acids. Germline V gives CDR1 LNHDA, CDR2 SQIVND (reference sequence). The CDR3 DNA follows: TGTGCCGGTAGCAGGGGGGCAGATCAACGCTACACCTTC. This encodes CAGSRGADQRYTF.

This clonotype showed up just a few times. This sequence joins TRBV30 and TRBJ2-2, with no clear D. Germline-derived CDR1 and CDR2 are GTSNPN and SVGIG (reference sequence). The CDR3 has 16 amino acids. CDR3 in DNA: TGTGCAATCACCGCCCACCGGAGAGAGAACACCGGGGAGCTGTTTTTT. This sequence encodes CAITAHRRENTGELFF.

This clonotype has a count of ten or more. V gene TRBV7-2 combines with J gene TRBJ1-6; D remains ambiguous. Germline V lookup: CDR1 SGHTA, CDR2 FQGNSA. This CDR3 spans 16 amino acids. V lost 5 bases, J lost 3 bases, and 14 bases lay in between. CDR3 nucleotides: TGTGCCAGCAGCCCCGGCCTAACAGTCTATAATTCACCCCTCCACTTT. It is translated as CASSPGLTVYNSPLHF.

Details on this clonotype: The junction and the germline gene differ at one end; a read error may be behind it. This sequence joins TRBV5-1 and TRBJ1-1; 7 bases are a match to TRBD1. This CDR3 region has 14 residues. Per germline, CDR1 SGHRS and CDR2 YFSETQ. The CDR3: CASRPGTAYTEAFF. The CDR3, as DNA: TGTGCCAGCAGACCAGGGACAGCCTACACTGAAGCTTTCTTT.

This clonotype occurred many times. The chain combines TRBV6-1 with TRBJ1-1; D remains ambiguous. The V end was cut by 10 bases, the J end by 1 base, with 10 bases between. From germline, CDR1 is MNHNS and CDR2 SASEGT. The CDR3 runs 12 residues. CDR3 DNA: TGTGCCACCCACCCAGCGAACACTGAAGCTTTCTTT. Its translation: CATHPANTEAFF.

A few counts support this clonotype. The rearrangement joins TRBV6-2 or TRBV6-3 to TRBJ1-5, with TRBD1 matching 7 bases. Germline CDR1 is MNHEY and CDR2 is SVGEGT. The CDR3 totals 16 residues. V lost 4 bases, J lost 6 bases, and 12 bases stayed unmatched. The CDR3 nucleotides are TGTGCCAGCAGTTTACCGTACAGGGGTAAGGGTCAGCCCCAGCATTTT. Protein sequence: CASSLPYRGKGQPQHF.

As regards this clonotype: Mismatch with germline at one junction end may stem from a read error. This chain uses TRBV9 with TRBJ1-6; 7 nucleotides align to TRBD1. The CDR3 spans 15 residues. Looked up from germline, CDR1 is SGDLS and CDR2 is YYNGEE. This CDR3 reads CASSDTTGNNSPLHF. The DNA for the CDR3 is TGTGCCAGCAGCGACACGACAGGGAACAATTCGCCCCTCCACTTT.

The rearrangement joins TRBV4-1 to TRBJ1-1; a weak D match, TRBD1 (6 bases). V shed 3 bases and J shed 11 bases, with 13 bases lying between them. CDR3 length: 12 residues. Looked up from germline, CDR1 is MGHRA and CDR2 is YSYEKL. In DNA form, the CDR3 reads TGCGCCAGCAGCCAGGGGGCGTCGGTGGCTTTCTTT. This codes for CASSQGASVAFF.

This clonotype was recorded at least ten times. The V and J genes are TRBV20-1 and TRBJ1-4; 10 nucleotides match TRBD1. The CDR3 spans 14 residues. Germline V gene lookup returns CDR1 DFQATT and CDR2 SNEGSKA (reference sequence). Trimming removed 3 bases from V and 10 bases from J; junction bases left unmatched: 8. CDR3 nucleotides: TGCAGTGCTAGGGGGGGACAGGGGTCGGGAAAACTGTTTTTT. Translating gives CSARGGQGSGKLFF.

The rearrangement uses TRBV25-1 and TRBJ2-7, with D possibly called TRBD1 or TRBD2 (5 bases each). Germline V gene data show CDR1 as MGHDK and CDR2 as SYGVNS. The germline V and J ends were trimmed by 3 bases and 4 bases, with 22 bases remaining between them. The CDR3 totals 17 residues. CDR3 residues: CASSELGDRWGLYEQYF. CDR3 nucleotides: TGTGCCAGCAGTGAGCTCGGGGACCGCTGGGGCCTATACGAGCAGTACTTC.

At least ten counts were recorded for this clonotype. This chain uses TRBV10-1 with TRBJ2-3; tentative D call: TRBD2 (6 bases). The germline V gene encodes CDR1 WNHNN and CDR2 SYGVQD (reference sequence). The CDR3 consists of 13 residues. V dropped 8 bases and J dropped 0 bases, with 9 bases sitting between them. CDR3 bases: TGCGCCAGCGCGGGATCCAGCACAGATACGCAGTATTTT. Its protein is CASAGSSTDTQYF.

This clonotype appeared many times. The chain is built from TRBV2 and TRBJ2-7; D gene ambiguous. V was cut by 2 bases and J by 12 bases, with 14 bases left in between. This CDR3 has 12 residues. CDR1 is SNHLY and CDR2 is FYNNEI in the germline V gene. DNA of the CDR3: TGTGCCAGCAGTGAACGGGCAGGACCTCGGTACTTC. This sequence encodes CASSERAGPRYF.

This chain connects TRBV20-1 to TRBJ1-5, with D maybe TRBD1 (6 bases). There are 17 residues in the CDR3. Germline CDR1 and CDR2: DFQATT and SNEGSKA (reference sequence). V was shortened by 8 bases and J by 3 bases, with 26 bases between the two germline ends. CDR3: CSNQTTDRNGVNQPQHF. In DNA, the CDR3 is TGCAGTAACCAAACAACTGACAGGAACGGTGTCAATCAGCCCCAGCATTTT.

The DNA for the CDR3 is TGTGCCAGCAAGTTGGGGCTTGGGACGGTCTCCTACGAGCAGTACTTC. Encoded protein: CASKLGLGTVSYEQYF. The V and J genes are TRBV28 and TRBJ2-7; D possibly uses TRBD1 or TRBD2 (5 bases each). There are 16 residues in the CDR3. Germline V gene data show CDR1 as MDHEN and CDR2 as SYDVKM. Trimming shortened V by 7 bases and J by 0 bases, and 19 bases separated the two germline ends. Full variable domain (missing parts from reference TRBV28 and TRBJ2-7): DVKVTQSSRYLVKRTGEKVFLECVQDMDHENMFWYRQDPGLGLRLIYFSYDVKMKEKGDIPEGYSVSREKKERFSLILESASTNQTSMYLCASKLGLGTVSYEQYFGPGTRLTVT.